What follows are 21 T cell receptor beta chains derived from one specimen sequenced in a study of T cell changes during pregnancy in multiple sclerosis. Method: immunoSEQ multiplex PCR; TCRdb's copy keeps in-frame clones and lacks some. The data hold around 41,000 clones, with approximately 91% observed a single time. Input material: PBMCs (not recorded whether the cells were cultured). The origin of the receptors is a female donor with multiple sclerosis, enrolled in a pregnancy study.

V gene TRBV6-1 combines with J gene TRBJ1-1; no clear D. The ends were cut back, 1 base at V and 1 base at J, with 7 bases in the middle. The CDR3 consists of 14 residues. Germline V gene sequence: CDR1 MNHNS, CDR2 SASEGT. The CDR3 region has the DNA TGTGCCAGCAGTGAAGTGTACTCGAACACTGAAGCTTTCTTT. The encoded protein is CASSEVYSNTEAFF.

This clone appeared a single time. The V call is TRBV29-1, the J call TRBJ2-5, with D unresolved. In germline, CDR1 is SQVTM, CDR2 ANQGSEA. The CDR3 runs to 11 residues. V shed 5 bases and J shed 5 bases, with 9 bases lying between them. The CDR3 nucleotides read TGCAGCGTTAAAGGGCCGGAGACCCAGTACTTC. Translated, it gives CSVKGPETQYF.

The sample holds one count of this clone. The V and J genes are TRBV7-9 and TRBJ2-7; D gene uncertain. Trimming shortened V by 6 bases and J by 3 bases, and 15 bases separated the two germline ends. Germline loops: CDR1 SEHNR, CDR2 FQNEAQ (reference sequence). The CDR3 totals 14 residues. This chain's CDR3 is CASSIGRPHYEQYF. CDR3 in DNA: TGTGCCAGCAGTATTGGGCGGCCCCACTACGAGCAGTACTTC.

Here the CDR3 reads CASAPGGDYNEQFF. DNA of the CDR3: TGTGCCAGCGCCCCAGGGGGTGACTACAATGAGCAGTTCTTC. V is TRBV19 and J is TRBJ2-1, with 7 positions matching TRBD1. V shed 9 bases, J shed 3 bases, and the junction held 8 bases outside the gene matches. The germline V gene encodes CDR1 LNHDA and CDR2 SQIVND (reference sequence). This CDR3 has 14 amino acids.

The CDR3 loop is CASSLSTDTGELFF. The CDR3 bases are TGTGCCAGCAGTTTATCGACAGACACCGGGGAGCTGTTTTTT. This chain uses TRBV27 with TRBJ2-2; D possibly corresponds to TRBD1 (5 bases). V lost 0 bases and J 3 bases, leaving 5 bases between the germline ends. Germline V lookup: CDR1 MNHEY, CDR2 SMNVEV (reference sequence). The CDR3 contains 14 residues.

This chain connects TRBV19 to TRBJ2-7; TRBD1 matches 8 bases. The CDR3 loop spans 14 amino acids. The germline V gene has CDR1 LNHDA and CDR2 SQIVND (reference sequence). J gave up 2 bases and V 5 bases, and 5 bases lay outside the gene matches. DNA of the CDR3: TGTGCCAGTAGTGCGACAGGGGAAGCCTACGAGCAGTACTTC. It encodes CASSATGEAYEQYF.

This clone appeared a single time. The chain links TRBV2 to TRBJ2-7; 14 bases are shared with TRBD2. CDR1 is SNHLY, CDR2 FYNNEI, per germline. The length of the CDR3 is 17 residues. Trimming took 3 bases from V and 2 from J; bases not matched to a gene: 6. CDR3 sequence: CASSDLTSGRGTYEQYF. The CDR3 nucleotides read TGTGCCAGCAGTGACTTGACTAGCGGGAGGGGTACCTACGAGCAGTACTTC.

This chain connects TRBV28 to TRBJ1-5; D is unresolved. CDR1 is MDHEN, CDR2 SYDVKM, per germline. This CDR3 spans 13 amino acids. V lost 6 bases and J 1 base, leaving 7 bases between the germline ends. This CDR3 reads CASRTQSNQPQHF. The CDR3 region has the DNA TGTGCCAGCAGGACACAAAGCAATCAGCCCCAGCATTTT. The variable domain in full, completed from reference TRBV28 and TRBJ1-5, reads DVKVTQSSRYLVKRTGEKVFLECVQDMDHENMFWYRQDPGLGLRLIYFSYDVKMKEKGDIPEGYSVSREKKERFSLILESASTNQTSMYLCASRTQSNQPQHFGDGTRLSIL.

The chain employs TRBV19 and TRBJ2-2; perhaps TRBD2 as D (6 bases). The CDR3 contains 15 residues. V gave up 2 bases and J gave up 7 bases, with 14 bases separating them. Germline values: CDR1 LNHDA, CDR2 SQIVND (reference sequence). CDR3 region: CASSILREKGGELFF. Here the CDR3 DNA reads TGTGCCAGTAGTATACTCCGGGAGAAGGGCGGGGAGCTGTTTTTT.

This sequence joins TRBV9 and TRBJ2-2; TRBD1 might be the D (6 bases). CDR3 length equals 13 residues. In germline, CDR1 is SGDLS, CDR2 YYNGEE. Trimming removed 7 bases at V and 3 bases at J, with 10 bases between. This CDR3 is CASGTPYTGELFF. In DNA, the CDR3 is TGTGCCAGCGGGACACCTTACACCGGGGAGCTGTTTTTT.

The V gene is TRBV13, the J gene TRBJ2-1; D is tentatively TRBD1 or TRBD2 (5 bases each). The CDR3 has 18 residues. CDR1 and CDR2 from the germline V gene are PRHDT and FYEKMQ (reference sequence). Trimming stripped 5 bases from V and 0 bases from J, with 20 bases between. The CDR3 sequence: CASSPSPGTEDSYNEQFF. The CDR3 coding sequence is TGTGCCAGCAGCCCAAGCCCTGGGACGGAAGACTCCTACAATGAGCAGTTCTTC.

The rearrangement joins TRBV6-4 to TRBJ2-1; tentative D call: TRBD2 (6 bases). Between the trimmed V and J ends, which lost 3 bases and 5 bases, there was a span of 17 bases. Germline-derived CDR1 and CDR2 are MRHNA and SNTAGT. The CDR3 extends over 16 amino acids. As DNA, the CDR3 is TGTGCCAGCAGTGAGTTGAGTCTAGCGTTTAACAATGAGCAGTTCTTC. Protein sequence: CASSELSLAFNNEQFF.

This chain links TRBV5-1 with TRBJ2-7; 13 bases align to TRBD2. The J segment lost 2 bases and the V segment lost 3 bases, leaving 2 bases of the junction unmatched. Germline CDR1 SGHRS, CDR2 YFSETQ. There are 15 residues in the CDR3. CDR3 protein: CASSWGLAGTYEQYF. The CDR3 nucleotides are TGCGCCAGCAGCTGGGGACTAGCGGGGACCTACGAGCAGTACTTC. The full variable domain, with the rest looked up from reference TRBV5-1 and TRBJ2-7, is KAGVTQTPRYLIKTRGQQVTLSCSPISGHRSVSWYQQTPGQGLQFLFEYFSETQRNKGNFPGRFSGRQFSNSRSEMNVSTLELGDSALYLCASSWGLAGTYEQYFGPGTRLTVT.

The chain combines TRBV7-8 with TRBJ2-5; 8 positions match TRBD1. The CDR3 is 16 residues long. Trimming at V came to 6 bases and at J to 0 bases, leaving 9 bases not matched to a gene. CDR1 SGHVS and CDR2 FQNEAQ come from the germline V gene. The CDR3 nucleotides read TGTGCCAGCAGTCCAAACTGGGACAGGTACCAAGAGACCCAGTACTTC. Translation gives CASSPNWDRYQETQYF. Using reference TRBV7-8 and TRBJ2-5 for the parts outside the CDR3, the full variable domain is GAGVSQSPRYKVAKRGQDVALRCDPISGHVSLFWYQQALGQGPEFLTYFQNEAQLDKSGLPSDRFFAERPEGSVSTLKIQRTQQEDSAVYLCASSPNWDRYQETQYFGPGTRLLVL.

The rearrangement joins TRBV7-9 to TRBJ2-7; the match to TRBD2 covers 9 bases. Trimming took 3 bases from V and 4 from J; bases not matched to a gene: 10. Germline V lookup: CDR1 SEHNR, CDR2 FQNEAQ (reference sequence). This CDR3 comprises 16 residues. This CDR3 reads CASSFIESGRIYEQYF. CDR3 bases: TGTGCCAGCAGCTTTATTGAAAGCGGGAGGATTTACGAGCAGTACTTC.

The gene calls are TRBV7-8 and TRBJ1-4, with TRBD1 matching over 7 bases. The V gene end was trimmed by 5 bases and the J gene end by 6 bases; junction bases not matched to a gene: 9. This CDR3 is 15 amino acids long. Looked up from germline, CDR1 is SGHVS and CDR2 is FQNEAQ. CDR3 sequence reads: CASSGPRGVDEKLFF. DNA for the CDR3: TGTGCCAGCAGCGGGCCCAGGGGGGTTGATGAAAAACTGTTTTTT.

The chain uses TRBV4-1 and TRBJ2-5; possible D gene TRBD1, 5 bases. Per the germline V gene, CDR1 is MGHRA and CDR2 is YSYEKL. V lost 4 bases, J lost 5 bases, and 17 bases lay in between. The CDR3 consists of 15 residues. DNA of the CDR3: TGCGCCAGCAGCCTGGGGCAGGACACCCGGGAGACCCAGTACTTC. Protein product: CASSLGQDTRETQYF.

The J gene is TRBJ2-7, the V gene TRBV7-8, with a weak D call TRBD2 (7 bases). This CDR3 comprises 14 residues. The germline gives CDR1 SGHVS, CDR2 FQNEAQ. V lost 5 bases and J lost 4, with 15 bases in between. This chain's CDR3 is CASSQAGQAYEQYF. The DNA for the CDR3 is TGTGCCAGCAGCCAAGCGGGACAAGCTTACGAGCAGTACTTC. The variable domain in full, with the rest retrieved from reference TRBV7-8 and TRBJ2-7, is GAGVSQSPRYKVAKRGQDVALRCDPISGHVSLFWYQQALGQGPEFLTYFQNEAQLDKSGLPSDRFFAERPEGSVSTLKIQRTQQEDSAVYLCASSQAGQAYEQYFGPGTRLTVT.

V and J are TRBV6-1 and TRBJ1-1; the D gene is possibly TRBD1 (6 bases). Germline-derived CDR1 and CDR2 are MNHNS and SASEGT. The length of the CDR3 is 15 residues. V lost 7 bases to trimming and J lost 3 bases, with 18 bases between them. CDR3 region: CASIGSSRTDTEAFF. DNA for the CDR3: TGTGCCAGCATTGGCTCGTCTAGGACAGACACTGAAGCTTTCTTT.

This chain uses TRBV7-9 with TRBJ2-7; D may match TRBD1 or TRBD2 (6 bases each). Trimming pared 1 base from V and 5 bases from J, leaving 9 bases between. The CDR3 totals 13 residues. Germline CDR1 SEHNR, CDR2 FQNEAQ (reference sequence). CDR3 coding DNA: TGTGCCAGCAGCTTAGTCGGGGGCGACGAGCAGTACTTC. Translating gives CASSLVGGDEQYF. Full variable domain (rest looked up from reference TRBV7-9 and TRBJ2-7): DTGVSQNPRHKITKRGQNVTFRCDPISEHNRLYWYRQTLGQGPEFLTYFQNEAQLEKSRLLSDRFSAERPKGSFSTLEIQRTEQGDSAMYLCASSLVGGDEQYFGPGTRLTVT.

This sequence joins TRBV5-1 and TRBJ1-1, with unresolved D. Trimming shortened V by 0 bases and J by 0 bases, and 9 bases separated the two germline ends. CDR1 and CDR2 (germline): SGHRS, YFSETQ. The CDR3 length is 15 residues. The CDR3 is CASSLAAGLNTEAFF. In nucleotides, the CDR3 is TGCGCCAGCAGCTTGGCGGCAGGCTTGAACACTGAAGCTTTCTTT. The variable domain in full, completed from reference TRBV5-1 and TRBJ1-1, reads KAGVTQTPRYLIKTRGQQVTLSCSPISGHRSVSWYQQTPGQGLQFLFEYFSETQRNKGNFPGRFSGRQFSNSRSEMNVSTLELGDSALYLCASSLAAGLNTEAFFGQGTRLTVV.